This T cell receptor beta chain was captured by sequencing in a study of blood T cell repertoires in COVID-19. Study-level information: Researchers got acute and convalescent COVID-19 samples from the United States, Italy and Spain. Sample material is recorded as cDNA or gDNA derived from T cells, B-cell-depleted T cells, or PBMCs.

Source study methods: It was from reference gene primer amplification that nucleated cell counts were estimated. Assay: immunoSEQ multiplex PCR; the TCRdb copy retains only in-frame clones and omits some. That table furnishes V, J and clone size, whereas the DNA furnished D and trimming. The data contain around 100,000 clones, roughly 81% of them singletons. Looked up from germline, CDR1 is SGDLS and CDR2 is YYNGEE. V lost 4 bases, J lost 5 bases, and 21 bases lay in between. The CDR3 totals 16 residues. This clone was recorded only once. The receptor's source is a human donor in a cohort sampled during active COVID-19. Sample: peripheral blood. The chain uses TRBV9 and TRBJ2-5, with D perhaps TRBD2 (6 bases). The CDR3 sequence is CASSFKPAGTGETQYF. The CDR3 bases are TGTGCCAGCAGCTTCAAACCCGCGGGGACGGGGGAGACCCAGTACTTC.